These 8 T cell receptor beta chains came from one sample sequenced in a study of OX40 agonist ivuxolimab in advanced cancers. TCRdb keeps only in-frame clones here, not all; method: immunoSEQ multiplex PCR. The data show fewer than 140,000 clones, about nine tenths seen once. This material consisted of CD4+ or CD8+ T cells sorted from blood, taken in a trial of the OX40 agonist ivuxolimab. The receptors were sampled from an adult with an advanced solid tumor such as melanoma, head and neck, liver or kidney cancer.

V and J are TRBV19 and TRBJ1-2, with a weak D call TRBD1 (5 bases). The V end was cut by 2 bases, the J end by 7 bases, with 17 bases between. The CDR3 loop spans 15 amino acids. Germline V lookup: CDR1 LNHDA, CDR2 SQIVND (reference sequence). The CDR3 protein is CASSIRIDRAAGYTF. The CDR3 nucleotides read TGTGCCAGTAGTATACGTATAGACAGAGCCGCTGGCTACACCTTC. The whole variable domain, filled in from reference TRBV19 and TRBJ1-2, reads DGGITQSPKYLFRKEGQNVTLSCEQNLNHDAMYWYRQDPGQGLRLIYYSQIVNDFQKGDIAEGYSVSREKKESFPLTVTSAQKNPTAFYLCASSIRIDRAAGYTFGSGTRLTVV.

The chain has TRBV29-1 and TRBJ2-4; D possibly corresponds to TRBD1 (6 bases). The CDR3 covers 13 residues. The germline V gene encodes CDR1 SQVTM and CDR2 ANQGSEA. The V and J ends lost 6 bases and 6 bases respectively, with 15 bases between them. In DNA, the CDR3 is TGCAGCGTCGTAGCTGGGGGCCTAAACATTCAGTACTTC. Protein product: CSVVAGGLNIQYF.

This clone was counted between two and nine times. The V and J genes are TRBV7-9 and TRBJ2-3; D gene uncertain. The V gene lost 3 bases and the J gene lost 3 bases, with 16 bases spanning the gap. The CDR3 loop spans 16 amino acids. Germline assignment: CDR1 SEHNR and CDR2 FQNEAQ (reference sequence). CDR3 in DNA: TGTGCCAGCAGCTTCCTCATCAACTCGTGGACAGATACGCAGTATTTT. It yields the protein CASSFLINSWTDTQYF. Combining the CDR3 with reference TRBV7-9 and TRBJ2-3 gives the whole variable domain DTGVSQNPRHKITKRGQNVTFRCDPISEHNRLYWYRQTLGQGPEFLTYFQNEAQLEKSRLLSDRFSAERPKGSFSTLEIQRTEQGDSAMYLCASSFLINSWTDTQYFGPGTRLTVL.

The chain carries TRBV5-1 and TRBJ1-4; D not resolved. With 7 bases removed from V and 3 bases from J, the gap between germline ends came to 16 bases. From germline, CDR1 is SGHRS and CDR2 YFSETQ. The CDR3 is made up of 15 amino acids. As DNA, the CDR3 is TGCGCCAGCTTTGGCTCCCCGGAGGCTAATGAAAAACTGTTTTTT. This encodes CASFGSPEANEKLFF. Based on the CDR3 plus reference TRBV5-1 and TRBJ1-4, the full variable domain is KAGVTQTPRYLIKTRGQQVTLSCSPISGHRSVSWYQQTPGQGLQFLFEYFSETQRNKGNFPGRFSGRQFSNSRSEMNVSTLELGDSALYLCASFGSPEANEKLFFGSGTQLSVL.

The chain carries TRBV9 and TRBJ1-5; D not certain. Trimming cost V 0 bases and J 7 bases, with 5 bases left between them. Germline CDR1 and CDR2: SGDLS and YYNGEE. The length of the CDR3 is 12 residues. The CDR3 sequence is CASSVGFQPQHF. In nucleotides, the CDR3 is TGTGCCAGCAGCGTAGGGTTCCAGCCCCAGCATTTT.

This clone appeared once. J is TRBJ1-2 and V is TRBV5-6, with D unresolved. Germline V gene data show CDR1 as SGHDT and CDR2 as YYEEEE. Trimming cost V 7 bases and J 3 bases, with 10 bases left between them. CDR3 length equals 12 residues. CDR3: CASGSGDYGYTF. CDR3 nucleotide sequence: TGTGCCAGCGGTTCGGGTGACTATGGCTACACCTTC. Full variable domain (outside the CDR3, taken from reference TRBV5-6 and TRBJ1-2): DAGVTQSPTHLIKTRGQQVTLRCSPKSGHDTVSWYQQALGQGPQFIFQYYEEEERQRGNFPDRFSGHQFPNYSSELNVNALLLGDSALYLCASGSGDYGYTFGSGTRLTVV.

The CDR3 here is CATSTGPVGNQPQHF. CDR3 nucleotides: TGTGCCACCAGCACCGGACCCGTCGGCAATCAGCCCCAGCATTTT. The V call is TRBV15, the J call TRBJ1-5; D is unresolved. CDR3 length: 15 residues. Trimming removed 4 bases from V and 2 bases from J, with 12 bases in between. Germline CDR1 reads LNHNV; CDR2 reads YYDKDF (reference sequence). The complete variable domain, with remaining parts taken from reference TRBV15 and TRBJ1-5, reads DAMVIQNPRYQVTQFGKPVTLSCSQTLNHNVMYWYQQKSSQAPKLLFHYYDKDFNNEADTPDNFQSRRPNTSFCFLDIRSPGLGDTAMYLCATSTGPVGNQPQHFGDGTRLSIL.

There are a few counts of this clone. V gene TRBV5-6 combines with J gene TRBJ1-2; no firm D call. The CDR3 is made up of 12 amino acids. In germline, CDR1 is SGHDT, CDR2 YYEEEE. V lost 5 bases to trimming and J lost 8 bases, with 13 bases between them. CDR3 DNA sequence: TGTGCCAGCAGACTGATCTCAGGAGGCTACACCTTC. Translated: CASRLISGGYTF.